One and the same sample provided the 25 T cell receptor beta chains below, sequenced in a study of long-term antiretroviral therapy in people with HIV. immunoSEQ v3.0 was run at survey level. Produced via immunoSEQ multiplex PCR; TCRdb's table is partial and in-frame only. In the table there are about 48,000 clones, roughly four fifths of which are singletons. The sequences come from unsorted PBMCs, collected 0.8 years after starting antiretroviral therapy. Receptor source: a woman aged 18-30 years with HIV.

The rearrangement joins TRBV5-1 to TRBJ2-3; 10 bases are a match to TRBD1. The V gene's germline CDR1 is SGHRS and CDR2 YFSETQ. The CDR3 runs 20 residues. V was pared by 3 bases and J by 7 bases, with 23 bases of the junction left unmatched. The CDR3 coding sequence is TGCGCCAGCAGCTCACTAATCCGGGACAGGGGAACCGAAGAACCCTATACGCAGTATTTT. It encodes CASSSLIRDRGTEEPYTQYF.

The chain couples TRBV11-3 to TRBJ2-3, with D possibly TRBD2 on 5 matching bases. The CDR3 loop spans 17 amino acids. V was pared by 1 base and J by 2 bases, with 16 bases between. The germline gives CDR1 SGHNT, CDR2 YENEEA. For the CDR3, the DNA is TGTGCCAGCAGCTTAGGCAGGACGGGATTCTACACAGATACGCAGTATTTT. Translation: CASSLGRTGFYTDTQYF. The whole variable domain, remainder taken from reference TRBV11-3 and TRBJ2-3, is EAGVVQSPRYKIIEKKQPVAFWCNPISGHNTLYWYLQNLGQGPELLIRYENEEAVDDSQLPKDRFSAERLKGVDSTLKIQPAELGDSAVYLCASSLGRTGFYTDTQYFGPGTRLTVL.

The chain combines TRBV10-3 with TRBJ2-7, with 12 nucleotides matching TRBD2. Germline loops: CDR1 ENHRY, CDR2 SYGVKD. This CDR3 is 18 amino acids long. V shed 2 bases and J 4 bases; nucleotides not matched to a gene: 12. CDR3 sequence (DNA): TGTGCCATCAGTGAGCCGAGAAAAGGGACTAGCGGGCGGTACGAGCAGTACTTC. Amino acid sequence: CAISEPRKGTSGRYEQYF.

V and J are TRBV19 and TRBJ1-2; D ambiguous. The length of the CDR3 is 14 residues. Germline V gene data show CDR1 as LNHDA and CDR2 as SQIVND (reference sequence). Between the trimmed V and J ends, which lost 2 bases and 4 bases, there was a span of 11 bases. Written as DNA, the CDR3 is TGTGCCAGTAGTATATTAGACGGGTCCTATGGCTACACCTTC. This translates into CASSILDGSYGYTF.

CDR3 nucleotides: TGCGCCAGCAGCCAAGAACATGCCTCCTACAATGAGCAGTTCTTC. Translated: CASSQEHASYNEQFF. V is TRBV4-1 and J is TRBJ2-1, with no clear D. The CDR3 runs 15 residues. CDR1 and CDR2 from the germline V gene are MGHRA and YSYEKL. V shed 0 bases and J shed 0 bases, with 6 bases lying between them.

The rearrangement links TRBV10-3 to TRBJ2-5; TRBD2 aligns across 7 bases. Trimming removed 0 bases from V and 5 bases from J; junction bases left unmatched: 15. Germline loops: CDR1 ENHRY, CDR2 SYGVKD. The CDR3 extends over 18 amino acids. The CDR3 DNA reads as TGTGCCATCAGTGAGTCGAGGGGAGGGCCTCTGGTTCGGGAGACCCAGTACTTC. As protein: CAISESRGGPLVRETQYF.

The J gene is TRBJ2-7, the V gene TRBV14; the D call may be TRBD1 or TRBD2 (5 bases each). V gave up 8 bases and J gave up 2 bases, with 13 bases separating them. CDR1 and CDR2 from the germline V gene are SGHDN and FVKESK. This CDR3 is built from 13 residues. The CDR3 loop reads CASSPTGPYEQYF. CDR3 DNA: TGTGCCAGCTCTCCAACGGGGCCCTACGAGCAGTACTTC.

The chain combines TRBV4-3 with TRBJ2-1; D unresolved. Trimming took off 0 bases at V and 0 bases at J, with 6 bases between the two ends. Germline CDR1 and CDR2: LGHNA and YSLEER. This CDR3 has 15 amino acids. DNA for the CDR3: TGCGCCAGCAGCCAAGACTCTGACTCCTACAATGAGCAGTTCTTC. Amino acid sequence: CASSQDSDSYNEQFF.

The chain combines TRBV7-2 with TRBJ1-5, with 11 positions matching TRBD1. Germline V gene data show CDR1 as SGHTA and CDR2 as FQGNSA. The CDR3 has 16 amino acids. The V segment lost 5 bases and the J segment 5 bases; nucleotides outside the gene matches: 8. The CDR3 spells CASSPPRTGGDQPQHF. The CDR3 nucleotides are TGTGCCAGCAGCCCACCGAGGACAGGGGGCGATCAGCCCCAGCATTTT.

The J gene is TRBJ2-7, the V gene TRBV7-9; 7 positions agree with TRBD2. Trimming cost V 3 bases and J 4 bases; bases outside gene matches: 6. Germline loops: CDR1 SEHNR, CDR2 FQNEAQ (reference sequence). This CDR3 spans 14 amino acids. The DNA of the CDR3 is TGTGCCAGCAGCTTTTCTCCTAGCGGTTACGAGCAGTACTTC. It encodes CASSFSPSGYEQYF.

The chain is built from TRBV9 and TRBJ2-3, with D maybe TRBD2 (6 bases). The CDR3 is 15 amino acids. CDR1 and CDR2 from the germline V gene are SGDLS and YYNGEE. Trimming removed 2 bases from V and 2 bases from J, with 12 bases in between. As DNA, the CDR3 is TGTGCCAGCAGCGTTATAGCGGAAAACACAGATACGCAGTATTTT. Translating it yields CASSVIAENTDTQYF.

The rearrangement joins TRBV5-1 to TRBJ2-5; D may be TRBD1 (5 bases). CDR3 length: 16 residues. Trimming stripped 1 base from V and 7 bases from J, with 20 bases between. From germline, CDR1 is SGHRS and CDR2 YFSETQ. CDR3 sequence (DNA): TGCGCCAGCAGCTTGACTGAAGGACAACGGCTAGGGACCCAGTACTTC. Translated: CASSLTEGQRLGTQYF. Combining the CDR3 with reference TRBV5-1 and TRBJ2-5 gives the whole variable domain KAGVTQTPRYLIKTRGQQVTLSCSPISGHRSVSWYQQTPGQGLQFLFEYFSETQRNKGNFPGRFSGRQFSNSRSEMNVSTLELGDSALYLCASSLTEGQRLGTQYFGPGTRLLVL.

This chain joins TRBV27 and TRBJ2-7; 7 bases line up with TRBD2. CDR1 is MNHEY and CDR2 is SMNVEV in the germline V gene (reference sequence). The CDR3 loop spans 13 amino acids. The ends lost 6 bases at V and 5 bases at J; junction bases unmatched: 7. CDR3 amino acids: CASSHRTRNEQYF. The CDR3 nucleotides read TGTGCCAGCAGCCATCGGACTAGAAACGAGCAGTACTTC.

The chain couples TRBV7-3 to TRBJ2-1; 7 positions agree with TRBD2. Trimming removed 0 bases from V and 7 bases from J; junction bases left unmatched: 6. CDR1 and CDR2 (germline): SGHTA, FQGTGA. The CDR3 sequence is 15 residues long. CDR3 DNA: TGTGCCAGCAGCTTAACGGGACGACTAGCTAATGAGCAGTTCTTC. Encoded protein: CASSLTGRLANEQFF.

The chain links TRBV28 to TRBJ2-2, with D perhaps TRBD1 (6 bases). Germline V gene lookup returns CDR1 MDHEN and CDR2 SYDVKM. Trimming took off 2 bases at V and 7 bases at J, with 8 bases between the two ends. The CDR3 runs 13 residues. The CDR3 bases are TGTGCCAGCAGTTTAACAGGGAGCGGGGAGCTGTTTTTT. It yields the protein CASSLTGSGELFF.

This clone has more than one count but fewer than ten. CDR3 residues: CASSLLGENQPQHF. The CDR3 DNA reads TGTGCCAGCAGTTTATTGGGGGAAAATCAGCCCCAGCATTTT. The J gene is TRBJ1-5, the V gene TRBV28; a possible D gene is TRBD1 (5 bases). V was shortened by 1 base and J by 4 bases, with 8 bases between the two germline ends. The CDR3 spans 14 residues. CDR1 and CDR2 from the germline V gene are MDHEN and SYDVKM.

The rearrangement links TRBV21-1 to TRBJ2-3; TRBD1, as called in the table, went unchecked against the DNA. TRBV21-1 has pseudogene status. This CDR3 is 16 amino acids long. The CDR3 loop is CASLGPGIRRTDTQYF. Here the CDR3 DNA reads TGTGCCAGCTTGGGGCCAGGCATACGTCGGACAGATACGCAGTATTTT.

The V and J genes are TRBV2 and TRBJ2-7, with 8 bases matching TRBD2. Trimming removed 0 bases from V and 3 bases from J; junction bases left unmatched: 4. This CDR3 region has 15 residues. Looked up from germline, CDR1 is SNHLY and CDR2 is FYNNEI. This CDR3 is CASSEALGTSYEQYF. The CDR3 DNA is TGTGCCAGCAGTGAAGCCCTAGGGACTAGCTACGAGCAGTACTTC.

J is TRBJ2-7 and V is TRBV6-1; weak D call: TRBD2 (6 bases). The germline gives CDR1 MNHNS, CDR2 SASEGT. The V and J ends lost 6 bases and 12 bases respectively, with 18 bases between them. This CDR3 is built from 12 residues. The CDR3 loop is CASSQGSGGLYF. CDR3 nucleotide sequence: TGTGCCAGCAGCCAAGGGTCCGGGGGACTGTACTTC.

The CDR3 DNA is TGTGCCAGCGTAGGCCGCGGGGACTATTCGATCAGTGAGCAGTTCTTC. Protein sequence: CASVGRGDYSISEQFF. The chain joins TRBV9 to TRBJ2-1; TRBD2 matches at 7 bases. The junction had 19 bases not matched to a gene; V was cut back by 7 bases and J by 9 bases. Germline V CDR1 and CDR2: SGDLS, YYNGEE. The CDR3 is 16 residues long.

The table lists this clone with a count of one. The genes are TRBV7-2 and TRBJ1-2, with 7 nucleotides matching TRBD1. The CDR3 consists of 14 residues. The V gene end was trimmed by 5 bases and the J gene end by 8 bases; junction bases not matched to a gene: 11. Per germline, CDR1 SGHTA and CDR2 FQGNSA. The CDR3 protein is CASSRDGTAAGYTF. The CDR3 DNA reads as TGTGCCAGCAGCCGAGACGGGACAGCGGCAGGCTACACCTTC.

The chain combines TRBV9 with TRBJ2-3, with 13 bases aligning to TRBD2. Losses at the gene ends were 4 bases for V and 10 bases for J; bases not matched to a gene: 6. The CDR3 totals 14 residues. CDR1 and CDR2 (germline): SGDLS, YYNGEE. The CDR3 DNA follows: TGTGCCAGCAGCCCAGGACTAGCGGGAGAGGCGCAGTATTTT. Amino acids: CASSPGLAGEAQYF.

CDR3 in DNA: TGTGCCACCAGCAGAGATCGGACTAGCGGGACCCTCACAGATACGCAGTATTTT. Protein: CATSRDRTSGTLTDTQYF. The gene calls are TRBV15 and TRBJ2-3; 12 positions match TRBD2. The CDR3 spans 18 residues. Germline V gives CDR1 LNHNV, CDR2 YYDKDF (reference sequence). With V trimmed by 0 bases and J by 2 bases, 6 bases remained unmatched.

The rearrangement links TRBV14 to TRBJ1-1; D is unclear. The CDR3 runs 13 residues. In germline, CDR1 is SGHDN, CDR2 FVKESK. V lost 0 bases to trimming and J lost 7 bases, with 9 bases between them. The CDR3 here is CASSQDWQYEAFF. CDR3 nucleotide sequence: TGTGCCAGCAGCCAAGATTGGCAGTATGAAGCTTTCTTT.

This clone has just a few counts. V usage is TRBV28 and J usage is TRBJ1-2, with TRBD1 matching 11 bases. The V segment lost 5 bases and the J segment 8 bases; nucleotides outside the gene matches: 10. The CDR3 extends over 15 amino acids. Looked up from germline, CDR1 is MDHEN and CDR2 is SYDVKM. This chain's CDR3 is CASSALGQGAKGYTF. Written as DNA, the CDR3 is TGTGCCAGCAGTGCCTTAGGACAGGGGGCCAAAGGCTACACCTTC.